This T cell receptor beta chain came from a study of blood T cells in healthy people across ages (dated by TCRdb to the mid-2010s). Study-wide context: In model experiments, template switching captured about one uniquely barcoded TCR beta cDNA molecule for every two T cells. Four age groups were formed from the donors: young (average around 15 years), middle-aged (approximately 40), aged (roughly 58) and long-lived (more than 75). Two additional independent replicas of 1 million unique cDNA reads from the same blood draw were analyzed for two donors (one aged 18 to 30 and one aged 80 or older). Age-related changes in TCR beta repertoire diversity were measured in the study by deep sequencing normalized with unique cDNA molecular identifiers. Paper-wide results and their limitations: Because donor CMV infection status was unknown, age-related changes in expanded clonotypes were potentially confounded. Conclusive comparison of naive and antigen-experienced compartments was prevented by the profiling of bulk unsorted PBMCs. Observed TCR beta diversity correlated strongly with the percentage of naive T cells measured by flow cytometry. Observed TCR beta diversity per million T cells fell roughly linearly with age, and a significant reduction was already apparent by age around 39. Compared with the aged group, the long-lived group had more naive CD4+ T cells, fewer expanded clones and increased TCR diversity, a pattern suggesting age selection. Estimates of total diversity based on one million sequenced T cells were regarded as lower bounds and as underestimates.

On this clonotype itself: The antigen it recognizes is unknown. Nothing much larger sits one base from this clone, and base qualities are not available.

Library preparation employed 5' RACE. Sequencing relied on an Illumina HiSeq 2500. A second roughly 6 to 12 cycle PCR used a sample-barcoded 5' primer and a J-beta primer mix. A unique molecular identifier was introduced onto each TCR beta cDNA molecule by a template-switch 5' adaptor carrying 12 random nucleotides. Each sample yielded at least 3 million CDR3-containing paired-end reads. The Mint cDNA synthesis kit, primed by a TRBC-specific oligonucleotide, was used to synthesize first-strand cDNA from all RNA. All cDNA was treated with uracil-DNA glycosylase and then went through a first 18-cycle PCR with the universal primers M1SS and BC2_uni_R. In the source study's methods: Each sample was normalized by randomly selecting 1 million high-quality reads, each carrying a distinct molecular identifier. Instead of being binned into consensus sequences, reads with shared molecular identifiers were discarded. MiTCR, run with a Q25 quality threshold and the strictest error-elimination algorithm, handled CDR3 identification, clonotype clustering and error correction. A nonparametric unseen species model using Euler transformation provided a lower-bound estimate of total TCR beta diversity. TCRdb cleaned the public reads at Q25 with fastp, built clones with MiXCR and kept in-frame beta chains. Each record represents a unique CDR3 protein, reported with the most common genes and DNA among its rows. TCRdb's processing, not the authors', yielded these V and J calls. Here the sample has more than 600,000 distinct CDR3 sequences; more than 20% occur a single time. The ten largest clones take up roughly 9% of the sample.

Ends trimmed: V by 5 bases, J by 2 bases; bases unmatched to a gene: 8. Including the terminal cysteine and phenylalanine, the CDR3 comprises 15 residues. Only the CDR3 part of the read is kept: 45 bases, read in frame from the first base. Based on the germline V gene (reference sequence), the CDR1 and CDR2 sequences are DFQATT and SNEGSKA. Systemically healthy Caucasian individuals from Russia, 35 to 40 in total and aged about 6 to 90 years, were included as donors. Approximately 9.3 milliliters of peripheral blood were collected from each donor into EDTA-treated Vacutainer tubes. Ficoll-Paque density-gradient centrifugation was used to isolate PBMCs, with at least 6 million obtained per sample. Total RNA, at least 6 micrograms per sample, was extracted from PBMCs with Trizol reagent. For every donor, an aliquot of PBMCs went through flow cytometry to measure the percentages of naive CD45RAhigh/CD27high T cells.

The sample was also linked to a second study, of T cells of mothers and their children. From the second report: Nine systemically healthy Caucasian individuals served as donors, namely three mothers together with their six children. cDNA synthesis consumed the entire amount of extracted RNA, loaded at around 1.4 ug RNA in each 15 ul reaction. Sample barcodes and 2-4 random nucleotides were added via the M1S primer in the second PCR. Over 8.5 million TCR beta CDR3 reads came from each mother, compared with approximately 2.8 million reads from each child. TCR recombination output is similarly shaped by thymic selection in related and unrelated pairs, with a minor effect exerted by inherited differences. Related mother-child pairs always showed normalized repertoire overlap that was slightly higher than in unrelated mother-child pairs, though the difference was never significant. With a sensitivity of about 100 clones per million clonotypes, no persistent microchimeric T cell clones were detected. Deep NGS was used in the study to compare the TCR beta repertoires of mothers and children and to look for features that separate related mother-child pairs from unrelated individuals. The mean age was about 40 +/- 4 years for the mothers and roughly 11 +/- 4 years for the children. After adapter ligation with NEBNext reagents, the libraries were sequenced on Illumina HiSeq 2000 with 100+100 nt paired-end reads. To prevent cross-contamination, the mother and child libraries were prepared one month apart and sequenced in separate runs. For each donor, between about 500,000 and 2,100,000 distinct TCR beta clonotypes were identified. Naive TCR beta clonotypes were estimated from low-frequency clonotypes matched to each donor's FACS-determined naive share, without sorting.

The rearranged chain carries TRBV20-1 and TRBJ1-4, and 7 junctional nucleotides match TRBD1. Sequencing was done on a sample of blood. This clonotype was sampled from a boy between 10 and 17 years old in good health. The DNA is TGCAGTGCTGTCGGTCCCAGGGGGACTAATGAAAAACTGTTTTTT. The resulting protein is CSAVGPRGTNEKLFF.